Presented here are 21 T cell receptor beta chains from one specimen sequenced in a study of response to subunit inactivated influenza vaccine. From the RT-PCR reads, TCRdb called clonotypes with MiXCR, one entry per CDR3 protein. The profile covers about 500,000 distinct CDR3 sequences, with 15% to 20% appearing a single time and about 3% taken by the ten largest. The sample consisted of CD4+ T cells sorted from PBMCs, taken around 25 months after vaccination. The receptors stem from a man in his fifties or sixties who received an inactivated influenza vaccine.

This clonotype was counted a few times. V and J are TRBV12-3 or TRBV12-4 and TRBJ1-2; the match to TRBD1 covers 7 bases. The CDR3 totals 14 residues. V trimming: 6 bases; J trimming: 5 bases; junction bases outside the gene matches: 9. The CDR3 reads CASRSTGTEYGYTF. The CDR3 DNA sequence: TGTGCCAGCAGAAGCACCGGGACAGAGTATGGCTACACCTTC.

Written as DNA, the CDR3 is TGTGCCAGCTCACCCAGGACAGGGGTCGAGCAGTACTTC. Its translation is CASSPRTGVEQYF. The rearrangement joins TRBV18 to TRBJ2-7; 9 bases fit TRBD1. After removal of 3 bases from V and 6 bases from J, the junction contained 3 bases not matched to a gene. The CDR3 consists of 13 residues. Per germline, CDR1 KGHSH and CDR2 LQKENI.

The chain links TRBV20-1 to TRBJ1-2, with a possible D match to TRBD1 (6 bases). Germline assignment: CDR1 DFQATT and CDR2 SNEGSKA (reference sequence). V lost 3 bases and J 3 bases, leaving 17 bases between the germline ends. The CDR3 sequence is 15 residues long. CDR3 sequence reads: CSASRTAYEDYGYTF. The CDR3 nucleotides read TGCAGTGCTAGTCGGACAGCCTACGAGGACTATGGCTACACCTTC.

The V call is TRBV6-5, the J call TRBJ2-3; a weak D match, TRBD1 (6 bases). The CDR3 is 16 amino acids. V lost 6 bases and J lost 3, with 19 bases in between. Germline CDR1 reads MNHEY; CDR2 reads SVGAGI. In nucleotides, the CDR3 is TGTGCCAGCAGCCCCTACCAGGGGCTGGGGACAGATACGCAGTATTTT. This encodes CASSPYQGLGTDTQYF.

This clonotype has a handful of counts. CDR3 residues: CASSLALAGGRYEQFF. CDR3 nucleotide sequence: TGTGCCAGCAGTTTAGCGCTAGCGGGGGGCCGGTATGAGCAGTTCTTC. The chain uses TRBV12-3 or TRBV12-4 and TRBJ2-1, with TRBD2 matching over 11 bases. The V and J ends lost 0 bases and 8 bases, in that order; junction bases with no gene match: 6. The CDR3 runs 16 residues.

The chain recombines TRBV5-1 with TRBJ2-2; TRBD1 matches at 8 bases. The ends lost 0 bases at V and 4 bases at J; junction bases unmatched: 11. CDR1 is SGHRS and CDR2 is YFSETQ in the germline V gene. The CDR3 has 18 amino acids. CDR3 amino acids: CASSLAPGQGSGTGELFF. The DNA of the CDR3 is TGCGCCAGCAGCTTGGCCCCAGGACAGGGTAGCGGCACCGGGGAGCTGTTTTTT. The whole variable domain, remainder taken from reference TRBV5-1 and TRBJ2-2, is KAGVTQTPRYLIKTRGQQVTLSCSPISGHRSVSWYQQTPGQGLQFLFEYFSETQRNKGNFPGRFSGRQFSNSRSEMNVSTLELGDSALYLCASSLAPGQGSGTGELFFGEGSRLTVL.

This chain links TRBV7-9 with TRBJ2-1; tentatively, D is TRBD1 (5 bases). The CDR3 covers 14 residues. Germline CDR1 and CDR2: SEHNR and FQNEAQ (reference sequence). Trimming took 7 bases from V and 3 from J, leaving 13 bases between them. In DNA, the CDR3 is TGTGCCAGCACGAAACAGGTTCTCTACAATGAGCAGTTCTTC. It yields the protein CASTKQVLYNEQFF.

This clonotype showed up just a few times. The CDR3 DNA follows: TGCAGTGCTAGGACTAGCGGGAGGGGATACGAGCAGTACTTC. Translation gives CSARTSGRGYEQYF. The chain has TRBV20-1 and TRBJ2-7; 14 bases line up with TRBD2. The CDR3 has 14 residues. After removal of 3 bases from V and 4 bases from J, the junction contained 2 bases not matched to a gene. Germline CDR1 DFQATT, CDR2 SNEGSKA (reference sequence).

This clonotype turned up a few times. The chain carries TRBV7-9 and TRBJ1-2; no definite D call. Between the trimmed V and J ends, which lost 4 bases and 2 bases, there was a span of 8 bases. Germline V gene lookup returns CDR1 SEHNR and CDR2 FQNEAQ (reference sequence). The CDR3 loop spans 13 amino acids. CDR3 sequence (DNA): TGTGCCAGCAGCTCCTCAGAAAACTATGGCTACACCTTC. Translation: CASSSSENYGYTF. Drawing the rest from reference TRBV7-9 and TRBJ1-2, the complete variable domain is DTGVSQNPRHKITKRGQNVTFRCDPISEHNRLYWYRQTLGQGPEFLTYFQNEAQLEKSRLLSDRFSAERPKGSFSTLEIQRTEQGDSAMYLCASSSSENYGYTFGSGTRLTVV.

This clonotype has more than one count but fewer than ten. The chain has TRBV12-3 or TRBV12-4 and TRBJ1-2; 7 bases line up with TRBD1. V lost 5 bases and J lost 7; bases outside the gene matches: 7. The CDR3 runs to 13 residues. The CDR3 DNA reads as TGTGCCAGCAGTCCCCGACAGGGAGCTGGCTACACCTTC. It codes for CASSPRQGAGYTF.

This clonotype was picked up many times. The chain joins TRBV5-1 to TRBJ2-1, with D perhaps assigned TRBD1 or TRBD2 (5 bases each). V was pared by 3 bases and J by 4 bases, with 11 bases between. The CDR3 runs 14 residues. Germline V lookup: CDR1 SGHRS, CDR2 YFSETQ. The CDR3, as DNA: TGCGCCAGCAGCTATTCCGGGGCGTACAATGAGCAGTTCTTC. This encodes CASSYSGAYNEQFF.

This clonotype showed up just a few times. V and J are TRBV12-3 or TRBV12-4 and TRBJ2-5; the match to TRBD1 covers 9 bases. The CDR3 is 15 amino acids. The J segment lost 2 bases and the V segment lost 1 base, leaving 2 bases of the junction unmatched. CDR3 coding DNA: TGTGCCAGCAGTTTAGACAGGGGGCCTCAAGAGACCCAGTACTTC. As protein: CASSLDRGPQETQYF.

This chain joins TRBV9 and TRBJ2-3; 10 positions agree with TRBD2. Unmatched junction bases numbered 7, after V lost 4 bases and J lost 2 bases. The CDR3 sequence is 16 residues long. Germline V gene data show CDR1 as SGDLS and CDR2 as YYNGEE. CDR3 bases: TGTGCCAGCAGCTCCCAAGCGGGAGGGACCACAGATACGCAGTATTTT. Residues: CASSSQAGGTTDTQYF.

V and J are TRBV7-9 and TRBJ2-2; TRBD2 is a possible D gene (5 bases). Trimming left V 3 bases short and J 6 bases short, with 17 bases between. This CDR3 has 16 amino acids. The germline V gene encodes CDR1 SEHNR and CDR2 FQNEAQ (reference sequence). This CDR3 is CASSLLANLGPGELFF. The CDR3 coding sequence is TGTGCCAGCAGCTTGCTAGCAAACCTGGGTCCCGGGGAGCTGTTTTTT.

The chain is built from TRBV24-1 and TRBJ1-5; TRBD1 aligns across 7 bases. Trimming removed 4 bases from V and 3 bases from J; junction bases left unmatched: 5. Germline V gene data show CDR1 as KGHDR and CDR2 as SFDVKD. CDR3 length: 15 residues. The CDR3 DNA follows: TGTGCCACCAGTGACAAGGGGGCCCCCAATCAGCCCCAGCATTTT. It translates to CATSDKGAPNQPQHF.

The chain couples TRBV24-1 to TRBJ2-1; no firm D call. Germline values: CDR1 KGHDR, CDR2 SFDVKD. Deletions cut 5 bases from V and 7 bases from J, with 14 bases between. This CDR3 spans 14 amino acids. CDR3 region: CATSASSAQNEQFF. The CDR3 region has the DNA TGTGCCACCAGTGCCTCATCGGCCCAAAATGAGCAGTTCTTC.

This chain connects TRBV25-1 to TRBJ2-2; TRBD1 matches 7 bases. The CDR3 extends over 18 amino acids. Germline V gene lookup returns CDR1 MGHDK and CDR2 SYGVNS. V dropped 0 bases and J dropped 4; count of bases not matched to a gene: 11. This CDR3 is CASSEYSYRAGGTGELFF. The CDR3 DNA reads TGTGCCAGCAGTGAATACTCTTACCGGGCAGGGGGCACCGGGGAGCTGTTTTTT.

This clonotype was counted many times. The J gene is TRBJ2-3, the V gene TRBV5-5; TRBD2 agrees at 15 bases. Germline V gives CDR1 SGHKS, CDR2 YYEKEE (reference sequence). The CDR3 runs 16 residues. The J segment lost 6 bases and the V segment lost 4 bases, leaving 6 bases of the junction unmatched. CDR3 amino acids: CASSPRTSGGGDTQYF. For the CDR3, the DNA is TGTGCCAGCAGCCCCCGGACTAGCGGGGGGGGGGATACGCAGTATTTT.

This clonotype has ten or more counts. The rearrangement uses TRBV20-1 and TRBJ2-3, with D perhaps TRBD1 (6 bases). The CDR3 loop spans 14 amino acids. CDR1 is DFQATT and CDR2 is SNEGSKA in the germline V gene (reference sequence). Deletions cut 2 bases from V and 1 base from J, with 10 bases between. CDR3 amino acids: CSARWGRRTDTQYF. The CDR3 DNA reads as TGCAGTGCTAGATGGGGGCGTCGCACAGATACGCAGTATTTT.

This chain links TRBV6-1 with TRBJ1-2; tentative D call: TRBD1 (6 bases). V lost 5 bases to trimming and J lost 1 base, with 14 bases between them. Germline V gene sequence: CDR1 MNHNS, CDR2 SASEGT. CDR3 length: 15 residues. The CDR3: CASSPERTVNYGYTF. The CDR3 DNA reads TGTGCCAGCAGTCCGGAGAGGACAGTTAACTATGGCTACACCTTC.

V gene TRBV7-8 combines with J gene TRBJ1-4; D remains ambiguous. This CDR3 contains 16 residues. The ends were cut back, 1 base at V and 6 bases at J, with 15 bases in the middle. Germline CDR1 reads SGHVS; CDR2 reads FQNEAQ. The CDR3 DNA sequence: TGTGCCAGCAGCTTAGTTGGAGGATGGGGAGATGAAAAACTGTTTTTT. Its translation is CASSLVGGWGDEKLFF.